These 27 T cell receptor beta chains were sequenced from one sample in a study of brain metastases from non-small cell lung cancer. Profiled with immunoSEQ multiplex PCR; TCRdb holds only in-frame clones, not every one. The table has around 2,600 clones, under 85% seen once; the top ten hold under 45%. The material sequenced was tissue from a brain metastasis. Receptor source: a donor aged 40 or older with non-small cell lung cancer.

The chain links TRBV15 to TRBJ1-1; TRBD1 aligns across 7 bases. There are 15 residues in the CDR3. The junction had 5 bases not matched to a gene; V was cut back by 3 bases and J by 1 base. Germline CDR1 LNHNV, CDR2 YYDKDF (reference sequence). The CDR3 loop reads CATSRAGTANTEAFF. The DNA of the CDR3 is TGTGCCACCAGCAGGGCCGGGACAGCGAACACTGAAGCTTTCTTT. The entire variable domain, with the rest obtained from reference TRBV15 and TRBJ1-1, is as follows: DAMVIQNPRYQVTQFGKPVTLSCSQTLNHNVMYWYQQKSSQAPKLLFHYYDKDFNNEADTPDNFQSRRPNTSFCFLDIRSPGLGDTAMYLCATSRAGTANTEAFFGQGTRLTVV.

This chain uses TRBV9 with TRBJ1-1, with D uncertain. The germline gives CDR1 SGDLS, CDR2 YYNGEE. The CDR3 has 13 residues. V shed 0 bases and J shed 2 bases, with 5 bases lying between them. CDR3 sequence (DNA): TGTGCCAGCAGCGTAGTGGATAACACTGAAGCTTTCTTT. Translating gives CASSVVDNTEAFF.

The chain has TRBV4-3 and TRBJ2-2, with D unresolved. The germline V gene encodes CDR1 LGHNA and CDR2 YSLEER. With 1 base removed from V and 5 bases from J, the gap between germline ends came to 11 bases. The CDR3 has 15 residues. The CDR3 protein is CASSQGLTRTGELFF. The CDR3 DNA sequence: TGCGCCAGCAGCCAAGGGCTCACGAGGACCGGGGAGCTGTTTTTT.

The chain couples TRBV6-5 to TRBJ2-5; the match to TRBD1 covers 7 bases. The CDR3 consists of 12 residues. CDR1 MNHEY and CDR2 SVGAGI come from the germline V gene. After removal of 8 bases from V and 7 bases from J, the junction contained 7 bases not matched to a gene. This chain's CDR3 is CASDDRVGTQYF. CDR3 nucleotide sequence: TGTGCCAGCGACGACAGGGTTGGGACCCAGTACTTC.

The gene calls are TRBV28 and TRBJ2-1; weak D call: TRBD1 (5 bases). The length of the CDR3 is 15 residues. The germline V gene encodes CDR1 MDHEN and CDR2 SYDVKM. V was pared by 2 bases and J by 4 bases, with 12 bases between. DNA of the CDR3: TGTGCCAGCAGTTTAAAGGGGTTGGGTTACAATGAGCAGTTCTTC. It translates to CASSLKGLGYNEQFF. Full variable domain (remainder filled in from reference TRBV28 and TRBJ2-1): DVKVTQSSRYLVKRTGEKVFLECVQDMDHENMFWYRQDPGLGLRLIYFSYDVKMKEKGDIPEGYSVSREKKERFSLILESASTNQTSMYLCASSLKGLGYNEQFFGPGTRLTVL.

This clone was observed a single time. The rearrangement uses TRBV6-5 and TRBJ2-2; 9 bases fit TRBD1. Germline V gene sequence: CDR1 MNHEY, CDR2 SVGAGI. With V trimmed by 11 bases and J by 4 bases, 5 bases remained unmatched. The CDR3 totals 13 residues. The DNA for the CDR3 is TGTGCCGCCAGACAGGGGGGCACCGGGGAGCTGTTTTTT. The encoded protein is CAARQGGTGELFF.

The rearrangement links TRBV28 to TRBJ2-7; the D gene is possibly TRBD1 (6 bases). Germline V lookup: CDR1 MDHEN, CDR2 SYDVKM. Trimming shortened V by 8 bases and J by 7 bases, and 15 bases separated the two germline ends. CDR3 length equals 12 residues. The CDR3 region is CASCVRGQEQYF. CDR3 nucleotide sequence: TGTGCCAGCTGCGTCAGGGGACAAGAGCAGTACTTC.

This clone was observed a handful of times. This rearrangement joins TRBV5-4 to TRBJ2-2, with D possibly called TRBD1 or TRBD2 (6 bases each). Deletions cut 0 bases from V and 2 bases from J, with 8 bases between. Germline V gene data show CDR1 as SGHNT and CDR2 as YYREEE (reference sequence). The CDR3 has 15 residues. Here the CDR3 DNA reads TGTGCCAGCAGCTTGGAGGGGGGAAACACCGGGGAGCTGTTTTTT. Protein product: CASSLEGGNTGELFF.

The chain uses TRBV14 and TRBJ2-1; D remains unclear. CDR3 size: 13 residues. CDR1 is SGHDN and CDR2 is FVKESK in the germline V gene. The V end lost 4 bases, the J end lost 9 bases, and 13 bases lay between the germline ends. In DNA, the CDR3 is TGTGCCAGCAGCCTCTTTGGGCCGGGTGAGCAGTTCTTC. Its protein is CASSLFGPGEQFF.

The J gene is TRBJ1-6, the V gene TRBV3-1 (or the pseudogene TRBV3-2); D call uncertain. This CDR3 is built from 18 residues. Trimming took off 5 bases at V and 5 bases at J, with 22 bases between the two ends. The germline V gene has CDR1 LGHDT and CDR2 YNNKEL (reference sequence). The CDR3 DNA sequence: TGTGCCAGCAGCTTGGTAGCTCCATTTCTACATCATAATTCACCCCTCCACTTT. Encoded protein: CASSLVAPFLHHNSPLHF.

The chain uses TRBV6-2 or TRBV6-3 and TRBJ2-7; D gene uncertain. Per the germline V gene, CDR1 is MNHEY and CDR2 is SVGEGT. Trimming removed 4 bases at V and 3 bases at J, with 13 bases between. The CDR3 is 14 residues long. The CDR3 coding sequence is TGTGCCAGCAGTTCTACGACATGGGGCTACGAGCAGTACTTC. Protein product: CASSSTTWGYEQYF.

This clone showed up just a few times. The CDR3 sequence is CASGPSGGNQETQYF. DNA of the CDR3: TGCGCCAGCGGCCCTAGCGGGGGAAACCAAGAGACCCAGTACTTC. V is TRBV5-1 and J is TRBJ2-5; TRBD2 matches at 10 bases. J gave up 0 bases and V 7 bases, and 6 bases lay outside the gene matches. This CDR3 is 15 amino acids long. The germline V gene has CDR1 SGHRS and CDR2 YFSETQ.

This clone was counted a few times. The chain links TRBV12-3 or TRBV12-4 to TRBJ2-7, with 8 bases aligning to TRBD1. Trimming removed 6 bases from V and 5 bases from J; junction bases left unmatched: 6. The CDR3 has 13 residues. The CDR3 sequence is CASSIDRGNEQYF. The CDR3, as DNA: TGTGCCAGCAGCATCGACAGGGGCAACGAGCAGTACTTC.

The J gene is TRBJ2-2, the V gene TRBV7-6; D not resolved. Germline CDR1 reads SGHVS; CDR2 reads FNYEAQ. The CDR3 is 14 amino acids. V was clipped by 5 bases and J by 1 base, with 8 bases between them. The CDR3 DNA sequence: TGTGCCAGCAGCCAGTCAGGGAACACCGGGGAGCTGTTTTTT. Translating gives CASSQSGNTGELFF.

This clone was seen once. This CDR3 reads CASSFRETSQPQHF. For the CDR3, the DNA is TGTGCCAGCAGTTTCCGGGAGACTAGTCAGCCCCAGCATTTT. V and J are TRBV28 and TRBJ1-5; D is unclear. In germline, CDR1 is MDHEN, CDR2 SYDVKM. V shed 3 bases and J shed 6 bases, with 12 bases lying between them. The CDR3 extends over 14 amino acids.

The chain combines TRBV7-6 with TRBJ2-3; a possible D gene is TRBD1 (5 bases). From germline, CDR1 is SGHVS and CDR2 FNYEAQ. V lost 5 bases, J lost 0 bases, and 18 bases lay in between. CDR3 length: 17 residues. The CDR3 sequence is CASSREVGRESTDTQYF. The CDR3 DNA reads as TGTGCCAGCAGCCGAGAGGTGGGCAGGGAAAGCACAGATACGCAGTATTTT.

The CDR3, as DNA: TGTGCCAGCAGCTTCGAGGGAGCACTTACTGGAAACACCATATATTTT. Translated, it gives CASSFEGALTGNTIYF. This rearrangement joins TRBV5-4 to TRBJ1-3; D not certain. V was cut by 2 bases and J by 2 bases, with 14 bases left in between. This CDR3 comprises 16 residues. Germline V lookup: CDR1 SGHNT, CDR2 YYREEE (reference sequence).

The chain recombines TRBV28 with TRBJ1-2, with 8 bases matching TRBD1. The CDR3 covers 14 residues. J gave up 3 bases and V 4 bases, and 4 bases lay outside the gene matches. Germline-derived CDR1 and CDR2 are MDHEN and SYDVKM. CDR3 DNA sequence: TGTGCCAGCAGTTCTACAGGGGGAGACTATGGCTACACCTTC. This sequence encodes CASSSTGGDYGYTF.

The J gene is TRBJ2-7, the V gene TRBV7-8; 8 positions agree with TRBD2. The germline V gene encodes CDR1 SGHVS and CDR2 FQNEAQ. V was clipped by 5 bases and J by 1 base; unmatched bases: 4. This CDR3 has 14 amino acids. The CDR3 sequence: CASSLGGDSYEQYF. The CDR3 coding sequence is TGTGCCAGCAGCCTCGGGGGGGATTCCTACGAGCAGTACTTC.

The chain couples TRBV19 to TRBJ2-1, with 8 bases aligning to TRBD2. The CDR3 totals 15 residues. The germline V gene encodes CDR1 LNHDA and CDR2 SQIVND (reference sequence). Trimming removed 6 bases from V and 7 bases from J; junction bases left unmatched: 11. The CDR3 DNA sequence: TGTGCCAGTAGGACCCCGGGACTAGGGAAAAATGAGCAGTTCTTC. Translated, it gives CASRTPGLGKNEQFF.

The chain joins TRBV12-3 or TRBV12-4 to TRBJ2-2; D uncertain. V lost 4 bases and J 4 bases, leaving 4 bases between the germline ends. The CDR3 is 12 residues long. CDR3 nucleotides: TGTGCCAGCAGTTGGGCCACCGGGGAGCTGTTTTTT. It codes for CASSWATGELFF.

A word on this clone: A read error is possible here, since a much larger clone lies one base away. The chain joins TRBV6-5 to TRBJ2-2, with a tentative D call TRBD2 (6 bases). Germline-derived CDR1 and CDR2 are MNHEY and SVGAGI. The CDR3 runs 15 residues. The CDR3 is CANSLSTGVAGELFF. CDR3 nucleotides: TGTGCCAACAGTTTGAGTACGGGAGTCGCCGGGGAGCTGTTTTTT.

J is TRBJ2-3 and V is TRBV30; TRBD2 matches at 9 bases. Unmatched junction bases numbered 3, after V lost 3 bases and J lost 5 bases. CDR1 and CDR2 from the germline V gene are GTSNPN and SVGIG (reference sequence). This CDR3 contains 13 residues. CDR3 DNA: TGTGCCTGGAGGGGGACTAGCCTAGATACGCAGTATTTT. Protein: CAWRGTSLDTQYF.

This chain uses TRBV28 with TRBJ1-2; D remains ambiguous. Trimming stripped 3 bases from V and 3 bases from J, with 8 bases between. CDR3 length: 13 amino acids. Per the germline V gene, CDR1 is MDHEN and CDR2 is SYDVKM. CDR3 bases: TGTGCCAGCAGTTTCGGCCAGCACTATGGCTACACCTTC. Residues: CASSFGQHYGYTF.

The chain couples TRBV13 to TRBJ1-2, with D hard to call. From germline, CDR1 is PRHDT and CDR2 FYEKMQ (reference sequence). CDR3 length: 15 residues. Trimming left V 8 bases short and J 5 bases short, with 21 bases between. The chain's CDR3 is CASATGLSAGYGYTF. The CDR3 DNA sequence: TGTGCCAGCGCGACCGGTTTGAGCGCGGGATATGGCTACACCTTC.

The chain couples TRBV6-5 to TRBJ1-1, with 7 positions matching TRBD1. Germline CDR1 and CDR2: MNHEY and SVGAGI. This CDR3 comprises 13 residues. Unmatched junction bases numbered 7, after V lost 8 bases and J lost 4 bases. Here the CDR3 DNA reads TGTGCCAGCGGCTACAGGGGACCCACTGAAGCTTTCTTT. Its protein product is CASGYRGPTEAFF.

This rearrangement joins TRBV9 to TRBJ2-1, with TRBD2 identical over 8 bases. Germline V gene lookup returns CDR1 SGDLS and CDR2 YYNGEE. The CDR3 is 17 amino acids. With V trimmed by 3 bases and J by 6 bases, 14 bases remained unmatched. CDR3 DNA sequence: TGTGCCAGCAGCGCCCACTCAGCGGGAGTGGGTGTCAATGAGCAGTTCTTC. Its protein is CASSAHSAGVGVNEQFF. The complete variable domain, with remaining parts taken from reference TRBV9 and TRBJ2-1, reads DSGVTQTPKHLITATGQRVTLRCSPRSGDLSVYWYQQSLDQGLQFLIQYYNGEERAKGNILERFSAQQFPDLHSELNLSSLELGDSALYFCASSAHSAGVGVNEQFFGPGTRLTVL.